In its sample, the clone carrying this T cell receptor (beta chain) was seen many times. Its target is unknown. This specimen comes from a study of Graves' ophthalmopathy and Graves' hyperthyroidism. Study results and limitations: The majority of expanded thyroid clonotypes above 0.001 frequency also occurred in blood.

Clinical symptoms, serum thyroxine, TRAb, thyroid ultrasound and orbital computed tomography were relied on for diagnosis. Fresh peripheral blood, about 9.3 ml, was the PBMC source. The TCR beta CDR3 regions underwent amplification from RNA transcripts. The library came from an HTBI-primed first-round RT-PCR and a second-round multiplex PCR. TCRdb passed the multiplex PCR reads through MiXCR, listing each CDR3 protein once. The sample lists some 400,000 distinct CDR3 sequences, about a sixth occurring once. The V end was cut by 1 base, the J end by 2 bases, with 14 bases between. Germline lookup yields CDR1 MDHEN and CDR2 SYDVKM. This CDR3 comprises 16 residues.

The sequence came from a woman aged 18-29 years with Graves' ophthalmopathy. The chain recombines TRBV28 with TRBJ1-1; D perhaps matches TRBD1 (5 bases). Sequencing used peripheral blood. CDR3 in amino acids: CASSLFGGGLNTEAFF. The CDR3 DNA follows: TGTGCCAGCAGTTTATTCGGTGGGGGACTTAACACTGAAGCTTTCTTT.